This passage covers 27 T cell receptor beta chains from one sample sequenced in a study of T cells in Graves' hyperthyroidism and ophthalmopathy. What was amplified from RNA transcripts were TCR beta CDR3 regions. First-round RT-PCR of the TCR CDR3 relied on the HTBI primer set. One entry per CDR3 protein results from TCRdb running MiXCR on the multiplex PCR reads. The sample lists more than 500,000 distinct CDR3 sequences, 14% to 15% occurring once. Material for sequencing was blood. These receptors came from a woman in her thirties or forties with Graves' ophthalmopathy.

This clonotype was recorded at least ten times. The V call is TRBV28, the J call TRBJ1-1; possibly TRBD1 for D (5 bases). CDR1 MDHEN and CDR2 SYDVKM come from the germline V gene. The CDR3 totals 13 residues. Deletions cut 7 bases from V and 4 bases from J, with 13 bases between. CDR3 loop: CASIRIGVTEAFF. For the CDR3, the DNA is TGTGCCAGCATCCGAATAGGGGTCACTGAAGCTTTCTTT.

This clonotype was seen repeatedly, ten times or more. The chain combines TRBV28 with TRBJ1-1; a weak D match, TRBD1 (6 bases). CDR1 and CDR2 from the germline V gene are MDHEN and SYDVKM. This CDR3 is 15 amino acids long. Trimming cost V 7 bases and J 0 bases, with 15 bases left between them. The CDR3 bases are TGTGCCAGCACCCGGGGGGCCTCCATGAACACTGAAGCTTTCTTT. Translated, it gives CASTRGASMNTEAFF.

The count of this clonotype is one. The gene calls are TRBV18 and TRBJ1-1; D not resolved. This CDR3 contains 13 residues. CDR1 KGHSH and CDR2 LQKENI come from the germline V gene. V lost 7 bases and J 0 bases, leaving 9 bases between the germline ends. CDR3 amino acids: CASCRSMNTEAFF. The CDR3 DNA reads as TGTGCCAGCTGCAGGAGTATGAACACTGAAGCTTTCTTT.

This clonotype turned up a few times. The rearrangement joins TRBV28 to TRBJ2-5; TRBD2 aligns across 7 bases. CDR1 and CDR2 from the germline V gene are MDHEN and SYDVKM. The V segment lost 7 bases and the J segment 4 bases; nucleotides outside the gene matches: 9. The CDR3 runs 14 residues. CDR3 bases: TGTGCCAGCATCTCCGGCGGGGGTAGAGAGACCCAGTACTTC. This translates into CASISGGGRETQYF.

This clonotype was observed many times. The chain carries TRBV20-1 and TRBJ2-7; D unresolved. Per germline, CDR1 DFQATT and CDR2 SNEGSKA (reference sequence). Trimming removed 2 bases from V and 0 bases from J, with 14 bases in between. The CDR3 has 15 residues. CDR3 sequence: CSARSVGRNSYEQYF. DNA for the CDR3: TGCAGTGCTAGATCAGTAGGACGTAACTCCTACGAGCAGTACTTC.

The chain couples TRBV10-3 to TRBJ2-2; D call uncertain. Trimming shortened V by 6 bases and J by 1 base, and 9 bases separated the two germline ends. The CDR3 consists of 14 residues. Germline values: CDR1 ENHRY, CDR2 SYGVKD. DNA for the CDR3: TGTGCCATCAGCCCCACGGAGAACACCGGGGAGCTGTTTTTT. It codes for CAISPTENTGELFF.

This clonotype turned up a few times. The chain recombines TRBV18 with TRBJ1-1; no firm D call. Germline V gene lookup returns CDR1 KGHSH and CDR2 LQKENI. The CDR3 loop spans 13 amino acids. V gave up 2 bases and J gave up 8 bases, with 12 bases separating them. The CDR3 loop is CASSPNFGEEAFF. The CDR3 DNA is TGTGCCAGCTCACCAAATTTTGGGGAGGAAGCTTTCTTT.

The chain carries TRBV6-1 and TRBJ1-5, with D unclear. With 4 bases removed from V and 6 bases from J, the gap between germline ends came to 16 bases. The CDR3 runs to 15 residues. Per the germline V gene, CDR1 is MNHNS and CDR2 is SASEGT. DNA of the CDR3: TGTGCCAGCAGTGCGAACATCAACCCCTCTCAGCCCCAGCATTTT. Encoded protein: CASSANINPSQPQHF.

In its sample, this clonotype was seen many times. The chain carries TRBV12-3 or TRBV12-4 and TRBJ1-3; D possibly corresponds to TRBD1 (5 bases). Trimming took 5 bases from V and 0 from J, leaving 14 bases between them. The CDR3 spans 16 residues. The CDR3 coding sequence is TGTGCCAGCAGTCCGGGACGGACCGTCTCTGGAAACACCATATATTTT. Translation gives CASSPGRTVSGNTIYF.

This clonotype was seen at least ten times. The CDR3 sequence: CASSSHWDNSYEQYF. CDR3 DNA: TGTGCCAGCAGTTCTCACTGGGACAACTCCTACGAGCAGTACTTC. The chain couples TRBV28 to TRBJ2-7; tentative D call: TRBD1 (6 bases). This CDR3 is built from 15 residues. Germline V gene lookup returns CDR1 MDHEN and CDR2 SYDVKM. V lost 4 bases, J lost 0 bases, and 13 bases lay in between.

In this sample, this clonotype turned up many times. This sequence joins TRBV12-3 or TRBV12-4 and TRBJ2-4; no definite D call. CDR3 size: 14 residues. Trimming stripped 6 bases from V and 0 bases from J, with 9 bases between. CDR3 protein: CASSPDPAKNIQYF. The CDR3 DNA reads TGTGCCAGCAGCCCAGACCCAGCCAAAAACATTCAGTACTTC.

This chain joins TRBV10-3 and TRBJ2-7; 10 bases align to TRBD2. CDR3 size: 14 residues. Per the germline V gene, CDR1 is ENHRY and CDR2 is SYGVKD. V gave up 2 bases and J gave up 4 bases; unmatched junction bases: 2. The CDR3 DNA sequence: TGTGCCATCAGTGAGCCGGGACTAGCGTACGAGCAGTACTTC. This encodes CAISEPGLAYEQYF.

The rearrangement uses TRBV5-1 and TRBJ2-5; D is perhaps TRBD1 (5 bases). This CDR3 region has 15 residues. Germline lookup yields CDR1 SGHRS and CDR2 YFSETQ. Deletions cut 1 base from V and 1 base from J, with 11 bases between. The CDR3 loop is CASSLRGHRQETQYF. The CDR3 coding sequence is TGCGCCAGCAGCTTGAGAGGACACCGCCAAGAGACCCAGTACTTC.

The sample holds many counts of this clonotype. Here the CDR3 DNA reads TGTGCCAGCAGTTGGCAGGGGGCGAACACTGAAGCTTTCTTT. It yields the protein CASSWQGANTEAFF. The rearrangement links TRBV6-5 to TRBJ1-1; 8 nucleotides match TRBD1. This CDR3 contains 14 residues. CDR1 and CDR2 from the germline V gene are MNHEY and SVGAGI. J gave up 1 base and V 4 bases, and 2 bases lay outside the gene matches.

This clonotype was observed a few times. At one end, the junction sequence differs from germline, possibly due to a read error. The CDR3 coding sequence is TGTGCCTGGAGTTCCGGGACAGGATCCTCCGAGCAGTACTTC. Protein: CAWSSGTGSSEQYF. The J gene is TRBJ2-7, the V gene TRBV30, with 8 bases fitting TRBD1. CDR1 and CDR2 (germline): GTSNPN, SVGIG (reference sequence). The CDR3 contains 14 residues.

This clonotype showed up many times. The chain has TRBV5-1 and TRBJ2-7; no clear D gene. The CDR3 extends over 15 amino acids. The V end lost 3 bases, the J end lost 3 bases, and 16 bases lay between the germline ends. The germline CDR1 and CDR2 sequences are SGHRS and YFSETQ. DNA for the CDR3: TGCGCCAGCAGCTCCTCCAGCATCGCCCTCTACGAGCAGTACTTC. This sequence encodes CASSSSSIALYEQYF.

This rearrangement joins TRBV20-1 to TRBJ1-5; D gene uncertain. The V end lost 8 bases, the J end lost 0 bases, and 20 bases lay between the germline ends. Germline V gene data show CDR1 as DFQATT and CDR2 as SNEGSKA (reference sequence). This CDR3 is built from 16 residues. The CDR3 DNA reads as TGCAGTCGGGCAGAAAAAAAGACAATTAGCAATCAGCCCCAGCATTTT. It codes for CSRAEKKTISNQPQHF.

Ten or more counts support this clonotype. The V call is TRBV29-1, the J call TRBJ2-7; weak D call: TRBD2 (6 bases). The CDR3 has 14 amino acids. The ends were cut back, 2 bases at V and 0 bases at J, with 11 bases in the middle. CDR1 is SQVTM and CDR2 is ANQGSEA in the germline V gene. CDR3 DNA sequence: TGCAGCGTTGAATTAGCGGAGGTCTCCTACGAGCAGTACTTC. Its translation: CSVELAEVSYEQYF.

This clonotype came up many times. The gene calls are TRBV4-1 and TRBJ1-1; no definite D call. Germline values: CDR1 MGHRA, CDR2 YSYEKL. V was cut by 4 bases and J by 1 base, with 13 bases left in between. CDR3 length: 15 residues. The CDR3: CASSLKTTGNTEAFF. The CDR3, as DNA: TGCGCCAGCAGCCTAAAGACCACTGGGAACACTGAAGCTTTCTTT.

CDR3 region: CASSFYLGRWGSSYEQYF. Here the CDR3 DNA reads TGTGCCAGCAGTTTTTACCTGGGGCGGTGGGGGTCATCCTACGAGCAGTACTTC. This sequence joins TRBV28 and TRBJ2-7, with D perhaps being TRBD1 or TRBD2 (5 bases each). CDR1 and CDR2 from the germline V gene are MDHEN and SYDVKM. The germline V and J ends were trimmed by 3 bases and 1 base, with 22 bases remaining between them. The CDR3 runs to 18 residues.

This chain joins TRBV7-2 and TRBJ1-2; TRBD1 might be the D (5 bases). In germline, CDR1 is SGHTA, CDR2 FQGNSA. Trimming pared 1 base from V and 4 bases from J, leaving 7 bases between. This CDR3 is 13 amino acids long. For the CDR3, the DNA is TGTGCCAGCAGCTTAGGGACACTCTATGGCTACACCTTC. Residues: CASSLGTLYGYTF.

This clonotype was counted a few times. This chain links TRBV7-9 with TRBJ1-1, with D perhaps TRBD1 (6 bases). This CDR3 contains 15 residues. Trimming cost V 5 bases and J 2 bases, with 15 bases left between them. Germline V gene lookup returns CDR1 SEHNR and CDR2 FQNEAQ (reference sequence). This CDR3 is CASSNRAGVNTEAFF. The CDR3 DNA follows: TGTGCCAGCAGCAATCGTGCAGGGGTAAACACTGAAGCTTTCTTT.

This clonotype showed up many times. The chain couples TRBV29-1 to TRBJ2-7; TRBD2 matches at 7 bases. The V segment lost 5 bases and the J segment 6 bases; nucleotides outside the gene matches: 4. The CDR3 sequence is 11 residues long. Germline CDR1 reads SQVTM; CDR2 reads ANQGSEA. This CDR3 reads CSVMREFEQYF. The CDR3 region has the DNA TGCAGCGTTATGCGGGAGTTCGAGCAGTACTTC.

This clonotype was recorded once. The genes are TRBV12-3 or TRBV12-4 and TRBJ2-7; tentative D call: TRBD2 (5 bases). The CDR3 spans 14 residues. Trimming took 7 bases from V and 3 from J, leaving 16 bases between them. CDR3 loop: CASNYFGLYYEQYF. CDR3 DNA sequence: TGTGCCAGCAACTACTTTGGACTCTACTACGAGCAGTACTTC.

This clonotype has a count of ten or more. The chain has TRBV12-3 or TRBV12-4 and TRBJ2-2; no reliable D call. Trimming removed 3 bases at V and 8 bases at J, with 4 bases between. This CDR3 has 11 residues. The CDR3 protein is CASSFIGELFF. CDR3 nucleotides: TGTGCCAGCAGTTTTATAGGGGAGCTGTTTTTT.

This clonotype appeared many times. The chain recombines TRBV10-3 with TRBJ2-6, with 10 bases aligning to TRBD1. Germline trimming cut 7 bases from V and 4 bases from J; bases unmatched to any gene: 4. CDR3 length: 15 amino acids. The germline V gene encodes CDR1 ENHRY and CDR2 SYGVKD. CDR3 coding DNA: TGTGCCATCAAGGGGACAGGGGACGGGGCCAACGTCCTGACTTTC. This sequence encodes CAIKGTGDGANVLTF.

This clonotype came up many times. The chain uses TRBV12-5 and TRBJ1-1; D uncertain. Per germline, CDR1 LGHNT and CDR2 FRNRAP. CDR3 length equals 18 residues. The V gene lost 2 bases and the J gene lost 4 bases, with 23 bases spanning the gap. The CDR3 sequence: CASGLPRNPDTRSTEAFF. The CDR3 bases are TGTGCTAGTGGTTTGCCTAGAAATCCAGACACCAGGAGCACTGAAGCTTTCTTT.